Detailed here is one T cell receptor (beta chain). Clones were sequenced by immunoSEQ multiplex PCR, and TCRdb holds only the in-frame ones, with some missing. Found here are 150,000 to 200,000 clones, 80% to 95% of them singletons; the top ten hold about 3.9%. This record belongs to a study of T cell responses to AZD1222 COVID-19 vaccine. The V and J ends lost 5 bases and 2 bases respectively, with 15 bases between them. From germline, CDR1 is SGHAT and CDR2 FQNNGV. CDR3 length: 15 amino acids. This specimen was peripheral blood, taken on day 0 of AZD1222 vaccination. This TCR was recovered from an adult in good health. The chain links TRBV11-2 to TRBJ2-5; maybe TRBD2 (7 bases). The CDR3 loop is CASSDRRGAQETQYF. CDR3 nucleotides: TGTGCCAGCAGCGACCGACGGGGGGCTCAAGAGACCCAGTACTTC.